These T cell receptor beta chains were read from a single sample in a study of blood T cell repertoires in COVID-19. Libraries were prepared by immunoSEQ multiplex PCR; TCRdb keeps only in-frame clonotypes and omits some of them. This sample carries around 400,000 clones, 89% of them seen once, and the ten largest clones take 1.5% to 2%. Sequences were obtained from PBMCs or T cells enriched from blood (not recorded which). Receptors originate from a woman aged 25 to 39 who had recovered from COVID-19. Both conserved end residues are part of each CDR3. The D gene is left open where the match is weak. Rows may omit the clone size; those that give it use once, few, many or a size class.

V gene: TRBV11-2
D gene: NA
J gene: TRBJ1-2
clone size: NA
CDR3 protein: CASSAGAYGYTF
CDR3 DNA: TGTGCCAGCAGCGCAGGGGCCTATGGCTACACCTTC

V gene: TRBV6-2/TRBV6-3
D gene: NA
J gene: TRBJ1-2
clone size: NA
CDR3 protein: CASSRGPGGYTF
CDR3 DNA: TGTGCCAGCAGTCGGGGTCCGGGAGGCTACACCTTC

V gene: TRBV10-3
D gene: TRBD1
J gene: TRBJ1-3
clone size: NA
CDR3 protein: CAIMGQGATGNTIYF
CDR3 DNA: TGTGCCATCATGGGACAGGGGGCCACTGGAAACACCATATATTTT

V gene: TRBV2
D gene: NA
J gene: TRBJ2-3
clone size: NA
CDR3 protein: CASRATDTQYF
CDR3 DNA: TGTGCCAGCAGGGCCACAGATACGCAGTATTTT

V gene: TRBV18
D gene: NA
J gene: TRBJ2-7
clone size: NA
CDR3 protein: CASSPQASAGYEQYF
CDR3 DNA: TGTGCCAGCTCACCCCAGGCCTCCGCTGGGTACGAGCAGTACTTC

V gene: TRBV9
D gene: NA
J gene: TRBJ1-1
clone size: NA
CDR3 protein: CASSPQIRQEELSEAFF
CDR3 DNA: TGTGCCAGCAGCCCACAAATACGACAGGAGGAGTTAAGTGAAGCTTTCTTT

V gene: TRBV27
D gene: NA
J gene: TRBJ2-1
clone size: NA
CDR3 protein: CASSPHQTGLVGSYNEQFF
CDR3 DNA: TGTGCCAGCAGTCCCCACCAAACAGGGTTGGTGGGTTCCTACAATGAGCAGTTCTTC

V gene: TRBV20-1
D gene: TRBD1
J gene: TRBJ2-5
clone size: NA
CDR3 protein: CSASLGTGGQETQYF
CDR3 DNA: TGCAGTGCTAGTTTGGGGACAGGGGGACAAGAGACCCAGTACTTC

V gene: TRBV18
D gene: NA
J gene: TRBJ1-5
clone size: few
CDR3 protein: CASSPPGMNQPQHF
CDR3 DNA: TGTGCCAGCTCACCGCCAGGCATGAATCAGCCCCAGCATTTT

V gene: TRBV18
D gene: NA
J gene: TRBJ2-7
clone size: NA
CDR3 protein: CASSPPGGGNYEQYF
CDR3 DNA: TGTGCCAGCTCACCCCCGGGTGGCGGGAACTACGAGCAGTACTTC

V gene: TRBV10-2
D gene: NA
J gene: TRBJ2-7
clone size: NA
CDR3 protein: CASSYTGFYEQYF
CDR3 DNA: TGCGCCAGCAGCTATACAGGTTTCTACGAGCAGTACTTC

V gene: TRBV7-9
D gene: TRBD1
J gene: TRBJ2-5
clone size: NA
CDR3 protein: CASSFRDRVGGTQYF
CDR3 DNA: TGTGCCAGCAGCTTCCGGGACAGGGTTGGTGGGACCCAGTACTTC

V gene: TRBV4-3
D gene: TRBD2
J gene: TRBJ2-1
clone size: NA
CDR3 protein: CASSQDRRTSDEQFF
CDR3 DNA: TGCGCCAGCAGCCAAGATAGAAGGACTAGCGATGAGCAGTTCTTC

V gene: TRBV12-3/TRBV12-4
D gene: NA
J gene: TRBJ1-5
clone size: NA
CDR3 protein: CASSRQLQPQHF
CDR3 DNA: TGTGCCAGCAGCCGACAGTTGCAGCCCCAGCATTTT

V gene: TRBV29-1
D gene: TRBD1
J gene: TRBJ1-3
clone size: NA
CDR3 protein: CSVEGQGRNTIYF
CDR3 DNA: TGCAGCGTTGAGGGACAGGGGAGAAACACCATATATTTT

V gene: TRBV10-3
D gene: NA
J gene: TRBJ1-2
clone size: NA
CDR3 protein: CAIRASENYYGYTF
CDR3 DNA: TGTGCCATCAGGGCATCGGAGAATTACTATGGCTACACCTTC

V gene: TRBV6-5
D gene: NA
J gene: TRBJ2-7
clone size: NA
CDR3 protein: CASTSQGGHYEQYF
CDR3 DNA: TGTGCCAGCACCTCCCAGGGAGGACACTACGAGCAGTACTTC

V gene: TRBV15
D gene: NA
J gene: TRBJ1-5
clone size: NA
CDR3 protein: CATSRDHSSAIQPQHF
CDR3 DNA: TGTGCCACCAGCAGAGATCATTCTAGCGCGATTCAGCCCCAGCATTTT

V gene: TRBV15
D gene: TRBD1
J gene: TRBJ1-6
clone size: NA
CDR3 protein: CATSRNRGLNSPLHF
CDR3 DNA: TGTGCCACCAGCAGAAACAGGGGGCTGAATTCACCCCTCCACTTT

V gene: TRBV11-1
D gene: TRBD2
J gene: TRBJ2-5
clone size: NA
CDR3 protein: CASSLLAGGLETQYF
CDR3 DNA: TGTGCCAGCAGCTTGCTAGCGGGGGGGCTAGAGACCCAGTACTTC

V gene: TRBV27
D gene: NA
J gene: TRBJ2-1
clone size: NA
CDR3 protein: CASRLSEGGEQFF
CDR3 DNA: TGTGCCAGCAGGCTTTCTGAGGGCGGTGAGCAGTTCTTC

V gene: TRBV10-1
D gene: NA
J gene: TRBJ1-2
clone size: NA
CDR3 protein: CASSESTRGGYTF
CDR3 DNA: TGCGCCAGCAGTGAGTCGACTAGGGGTGGCTACACCTTC

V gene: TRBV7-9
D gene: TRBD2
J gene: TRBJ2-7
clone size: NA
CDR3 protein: CASSPGGEQYF
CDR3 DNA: TGTGCCAGCAGCCCGGGGGGCGAGCAGTACTTC

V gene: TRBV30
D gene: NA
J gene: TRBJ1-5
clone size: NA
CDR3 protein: CAYRKLGGPQHF
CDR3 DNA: TGTGCCTACCGCAAGCTGGGGGGGCCCCAGCATTTT

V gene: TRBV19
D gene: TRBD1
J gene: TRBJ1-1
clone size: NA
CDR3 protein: CASSAQTGLAEAFF
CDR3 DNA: TGTGCCAGTAGTGCCCAGACAGGGCTAGCTGAAGCTTTCTTT

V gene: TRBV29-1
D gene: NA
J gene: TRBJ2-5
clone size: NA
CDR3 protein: CSVNGGPSETQYF
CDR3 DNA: TGCAGCGTCAACGGGGGGCCCAGCGAGACCCAGTACTTC

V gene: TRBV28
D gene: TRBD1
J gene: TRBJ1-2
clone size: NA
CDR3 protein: CASSLPGGGDYGYTF
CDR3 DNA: TGTGCCAGCAGTTTACCAGGGGGCGGCGACTATGGCTACACCTTC

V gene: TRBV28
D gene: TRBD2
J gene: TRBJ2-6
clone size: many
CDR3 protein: CASQSVGRALGANVLTF
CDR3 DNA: TGTGCCTCCCAATCCGTCGGGAGGGCCCTTGGGGCCAACGTCCTGACTTTC

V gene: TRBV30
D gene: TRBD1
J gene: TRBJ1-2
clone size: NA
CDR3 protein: CALTGVVYGYTF
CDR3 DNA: TGTGCCTTGACAGGGGTGGTCTATGGCTACACCTTC

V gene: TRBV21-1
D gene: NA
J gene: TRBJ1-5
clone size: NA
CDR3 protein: CASSPPRGRRGPYSNQPQHF
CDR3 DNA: TGTGCCAGCAGCCCCCCCCGAGGACGGAGGGGTCCTTATAGCAATCAGCCCCAGCATTTT

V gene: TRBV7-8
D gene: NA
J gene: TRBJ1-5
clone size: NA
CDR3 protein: CASSSAGRGLRSNQPQHF
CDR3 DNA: TGTGCCAGCAGCTCCGCGGGTCGTGGGCTTAGGAGCAATCAGCCCCAGCATTTT

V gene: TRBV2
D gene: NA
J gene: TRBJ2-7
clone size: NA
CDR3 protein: CASSVQGGRSYEQYF
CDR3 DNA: TGTGCCAGCAGTGTACAGGGGGGGAGGAGCTACGAGCAGTACTTC

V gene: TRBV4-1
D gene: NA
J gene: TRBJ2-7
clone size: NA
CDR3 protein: CASSQYEGVAYEQYF
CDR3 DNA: TGCGCCAGCAGCCAATATGAGGGGGTGGCCTACGAGCAGTACTTC

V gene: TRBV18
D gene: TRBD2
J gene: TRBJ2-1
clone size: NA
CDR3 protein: CASSLDATSGSSEQFF
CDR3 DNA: TGTGCCAGCTCCCTCGACGCGACTAGCGGGAGTAGTGAGCAGTTCTTC

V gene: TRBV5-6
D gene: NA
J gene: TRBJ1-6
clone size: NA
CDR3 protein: CASSRELGLPGESPLHF
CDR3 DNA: TGTGCCAGCAGCCGCGAGTTAGGCCTACCAGGGGAGTCACCCCTCCACTTT

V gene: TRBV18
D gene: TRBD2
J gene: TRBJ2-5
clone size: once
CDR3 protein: CASSPAGLAGRETQYF
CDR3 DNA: TGTGCCAGCTCACCCGCGGGACTAGCGGGGCGAGAGACCCAGTACTTC

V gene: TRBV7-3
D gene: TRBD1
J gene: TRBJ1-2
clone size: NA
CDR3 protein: CASSSGTGSYTF
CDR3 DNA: TGTGCCAGCAGCTCAGGGACAGGGAGCTACACCTTC

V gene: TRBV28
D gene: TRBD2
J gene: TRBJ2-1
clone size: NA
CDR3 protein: CASQRAGGPGGEQFF
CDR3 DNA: TGTGCCAGCCAGCGAGCGGGAGGTCCTGGTGGTGAGCAGTTCTTC

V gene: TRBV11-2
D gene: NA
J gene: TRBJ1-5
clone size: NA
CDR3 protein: CASSPRGNQPQHF
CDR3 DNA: TGTGCCAGCAGCCCCAGGGGAAATCAGCCCCAGCATTTT

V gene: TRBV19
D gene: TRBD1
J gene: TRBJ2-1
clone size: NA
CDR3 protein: CASSVGQPGGNEQFF
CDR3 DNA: TGTGCCAGTAGTGTAGGACAGCCAGGGGGCAATGAGCAGTTCTTC

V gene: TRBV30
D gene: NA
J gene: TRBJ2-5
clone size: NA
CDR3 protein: CACFGTSQETQYF
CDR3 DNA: TGTGCCTGTTTCGGGACAAGCCAAGAGACCCAGTACTTC

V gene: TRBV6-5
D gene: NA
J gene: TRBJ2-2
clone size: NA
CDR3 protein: CASKEGGPLTGELFF
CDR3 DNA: TGTGCCAGCAAGGAGGGGGGGCCGCTCACCGGGGAGCTGTTTTTT

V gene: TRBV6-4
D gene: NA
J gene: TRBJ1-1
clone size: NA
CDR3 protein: CASRQSRNTEAFF
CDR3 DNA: TGTGCCAGCAGACAGTCCAGGAACACTGAAGCTTTCTTT

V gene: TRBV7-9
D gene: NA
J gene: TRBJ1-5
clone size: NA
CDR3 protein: CASSTINQPQHF
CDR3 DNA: TGTGCCAGCAGTACTATCAATCAGCCCCAGCATTTT

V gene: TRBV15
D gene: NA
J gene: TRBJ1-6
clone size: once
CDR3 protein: CATSRESGNSPLHF
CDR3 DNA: TGTGCCACCAGCAGAGAGTCGGGGAATTCACCCCTCCACTTT

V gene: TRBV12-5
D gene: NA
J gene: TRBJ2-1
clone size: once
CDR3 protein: CASGSPGENEQFF
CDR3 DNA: TGTGCTAGTGGTTCCCCCGGGGAGAATGAGCAGTTCTTC

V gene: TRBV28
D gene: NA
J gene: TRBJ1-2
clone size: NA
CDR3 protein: CASKSSGGWYGYTF
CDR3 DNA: TGTGCCAGCAAGTCCTCGGGGGGGTGGTATGGCTACACCTTC

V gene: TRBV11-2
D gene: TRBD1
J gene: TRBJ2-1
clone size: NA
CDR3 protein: CASSLEVTGTGVHNEQFF
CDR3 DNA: TGTGCCAGCAGCTTAGAGGTAACCGGGACAGGGGTTCACAATGAGCAGTTCTTC

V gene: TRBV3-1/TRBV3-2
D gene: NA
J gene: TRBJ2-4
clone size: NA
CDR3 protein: CASSPSWSRGNIQYF
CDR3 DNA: TGTGCCAGCAGCCCAAGCTGGAGTCGGGGTAACATTCAGTACTTC

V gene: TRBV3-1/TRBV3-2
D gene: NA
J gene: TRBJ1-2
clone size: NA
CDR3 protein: CASSQESGYTF
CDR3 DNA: TGTGCCAGCAGCCAAGAATCGGGCTACACCTTC

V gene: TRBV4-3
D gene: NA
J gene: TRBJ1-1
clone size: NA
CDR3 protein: CASSQDTAQNTEAFF
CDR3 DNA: TGCGCCAGCAGCCAAGACACAGCTCAGAACACTGAAGCTTTCTTT

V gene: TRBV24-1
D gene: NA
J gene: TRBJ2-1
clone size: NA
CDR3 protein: CATSDSLDNEQFF
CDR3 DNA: TGTGCCACCAGTGACTCCCTAGACAATGAGCAGTTCTTC

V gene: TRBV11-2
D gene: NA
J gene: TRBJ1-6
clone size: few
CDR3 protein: CASSSSFSGSSSYNSPLHF
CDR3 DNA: TGTGCCAGCAGCTCCTCGTTCTCAGGGTCGAGCTCCTATAATTCACCCCTCCACTTT

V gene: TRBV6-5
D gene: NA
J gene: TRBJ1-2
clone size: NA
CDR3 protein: CASSSGGSARGYTF
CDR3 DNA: TGTGCCAGCAGTTCCGGAGGGAGCGCTAGGGGCTACACCTTC

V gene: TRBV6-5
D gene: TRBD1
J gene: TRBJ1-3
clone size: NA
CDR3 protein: CASSYWTGGTGNTIYF
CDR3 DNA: TGTGCCAGCAGTTACTGGACAGGGGGAACTGGAAACACCATATATTTT

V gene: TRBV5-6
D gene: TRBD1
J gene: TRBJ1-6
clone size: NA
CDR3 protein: CASSLEDRVGSPLHF
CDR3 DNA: TGTGCCAGCAGCTTGGAGGACAGGGTAGGATCACCCCTCCACTTT

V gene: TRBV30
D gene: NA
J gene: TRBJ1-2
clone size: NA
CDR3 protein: CACRDTVFGGYTF
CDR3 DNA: TGTGCCTGCCGGGACACTGTCTTTGGTGGCTACACCTTC

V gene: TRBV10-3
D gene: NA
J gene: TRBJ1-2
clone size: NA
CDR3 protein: CAISDFQATYGYTF
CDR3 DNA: TGTGCCATCAGTGACTTCCAGGCTACCTATGGCTACACCTTC

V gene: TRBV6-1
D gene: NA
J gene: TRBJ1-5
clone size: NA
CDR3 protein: CASSEFGQNQPQHF
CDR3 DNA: TGTGCCAGCAGTGAATTCGGACAGAATCAGCCCCAGCATTTT

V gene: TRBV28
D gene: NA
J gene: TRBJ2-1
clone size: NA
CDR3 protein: CASSGRLEVDNEQFF
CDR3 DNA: TGTGCCAGCAGCGGACGACTAGAGGTCGACAATGAGCAGTTCTTC